The entry below describes one TCR beta chain. This sample is part of a study of blood T cell repertoires in COVID-19. The CDR3 contains 15 residues. Losses at the gene ends were 4 bases for V and 2 bases for J; bases not matched to a gene: 1. Per the germline V gene, CDR1 is LNHNV and CDR2 is YYDKDF (reference sequence). In the source study's methods: Cell counts per sample came from amplifying reference gene primers. Libraries were prepared by immunoSEQ multiplex PCR; TCRdb keeps only in-frame clonotypes and omits some of them. That table supplies the V and J calls and clone size; D and trimming were determined from the DNA. The table records roughly 250,000 clones, about 84% of them present only once.

V is TRBV15 and J is TRBJ2-7; 14 nucleotides align to TRBD2. The receptor comes from a woman aged 50 to 60 who had recovered from COVID-19. Sequencing used PBMCs or T cells enriched from blood (not recorded which). CDR3 protein: CATSMGLAGAYEQYF. The CDR3 DNA is TGTGCCACCAGCATGGGACTAGCGGGAGCCTACGAGCAGTACTTC.